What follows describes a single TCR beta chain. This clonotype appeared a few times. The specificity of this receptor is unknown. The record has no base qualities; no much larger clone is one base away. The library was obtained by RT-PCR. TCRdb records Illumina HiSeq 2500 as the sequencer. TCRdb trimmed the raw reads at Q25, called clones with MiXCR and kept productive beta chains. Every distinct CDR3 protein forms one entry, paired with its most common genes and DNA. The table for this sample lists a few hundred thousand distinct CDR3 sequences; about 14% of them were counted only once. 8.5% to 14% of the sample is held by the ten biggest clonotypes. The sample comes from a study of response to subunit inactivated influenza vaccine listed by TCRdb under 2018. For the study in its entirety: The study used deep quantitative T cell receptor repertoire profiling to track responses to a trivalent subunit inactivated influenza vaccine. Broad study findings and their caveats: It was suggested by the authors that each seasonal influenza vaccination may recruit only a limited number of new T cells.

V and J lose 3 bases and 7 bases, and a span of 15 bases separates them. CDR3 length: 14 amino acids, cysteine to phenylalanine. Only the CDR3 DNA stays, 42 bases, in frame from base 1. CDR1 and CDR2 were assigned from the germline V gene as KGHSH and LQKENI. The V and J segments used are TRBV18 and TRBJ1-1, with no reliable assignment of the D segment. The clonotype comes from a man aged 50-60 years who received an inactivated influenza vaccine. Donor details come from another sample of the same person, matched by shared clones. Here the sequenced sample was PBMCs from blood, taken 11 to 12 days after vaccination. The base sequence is TGTGCCAGCTCACCGGATGGCACCTCACTTGAAGCTTTCTTT. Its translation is CASSPDGTSLEAFF.